A single T cell receptor (beta chain) is shown here with its context. These data are taken from a study of blood T cell repertoires in COVID-19. Study details: The United States, Italy and Spain provided the acute and convalescent COVID-19 samples.

The CDR3 is 15 residues long. Germline lookup yields CDR1 LNHDA and CDR2 SQIVND (reference sequence). Trimming shortened V by 7 bases and J by 0 bases, and 13 bases separated the two germline ends. Authors' data handling: Amplification from reference gene primers served as the basis for estimated nucleated cell counts. The repertoire was sequenced with immunoSEQ multiplex PCR; TCRdb's copy has only in-frame clones and lacks some. V, J and clone size reflect that table, while D and trimming were determined from the DNA. The sample yields about 62,000 clones, 76% seen once. The TCR was taken from a woman aged 45-60 years with active or convalescent COVID-19. The genes are TRBV19 and TRBJ1-5; D uncertain. The sequenced sample consisted of peripheral blood. The CDR3 sequence is CASTPGVDSNQPQHF. CDR3 nucleotides: TGTGCCAGTACCCCCGGGGTTGATAGCAATCAGCCCCAGCATTTT.